This T cell receptor beta chain was sequenced during a study of T cells in Graves' hyperthyroidism and ophthalmopathy. Researchers took RNA transcripts and amplified the TCR beta CDR3 regions from them. TCR CDR3 regions were first amplified by RT-PCR with HTBI primers. Each CDR3 protein gets one entry after TCRdb re-called the multiplex PCR reads with MiXCR. This sample carries a few hundred thousand distinct CDR3 sequences, roughly 20% of them seen once, and the ten largest clones take less than 30%. V was cut by 6 bases and J by 2 bases, with 8 bases left in between. Germline V CDR1 and CDR2: MDHEN, SYDVKM. The CDR3 extends over 13 amino acids. This clonotype was detected many times. From approximately 9.5 ml of fresh peripheral blood, PBMCs were isolated.

This chain connects TRBV28 to TRBJ1-5; D remains ambiguous. The sequencing sample was made of blood. The TCR was taken from a young man with Graves' hyperthyroidism. The CDR3 sequence: CASRTLGNQPQHF. CDR3 nucleotide sequence: TGTGCCAGCAGGACGCTGGGCAATCAGCCCCAGCATTTT.